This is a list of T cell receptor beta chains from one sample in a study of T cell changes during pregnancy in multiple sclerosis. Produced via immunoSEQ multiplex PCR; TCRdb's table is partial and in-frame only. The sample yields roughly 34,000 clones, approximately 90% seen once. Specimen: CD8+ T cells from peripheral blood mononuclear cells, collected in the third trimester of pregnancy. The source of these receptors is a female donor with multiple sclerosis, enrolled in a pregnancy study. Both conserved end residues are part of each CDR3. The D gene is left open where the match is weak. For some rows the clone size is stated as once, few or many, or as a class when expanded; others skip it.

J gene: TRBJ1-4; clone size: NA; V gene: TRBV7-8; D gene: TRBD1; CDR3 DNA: TGTGCCAGCAGCTTAGAGGACAGGTTTGAAAAACTGTTTTTT; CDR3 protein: CASSLEDRFEKLFF
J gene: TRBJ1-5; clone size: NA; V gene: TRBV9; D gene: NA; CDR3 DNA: TGTGCCAGCAGCGTAGGGGGAGAGAGCAATCAGCCCCAGCATTTT; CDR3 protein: CASSVGGESNQPQHF
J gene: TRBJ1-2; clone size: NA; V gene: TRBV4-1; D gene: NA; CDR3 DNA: TGCGCCAGCAGCCTTGGGCGGGGTGACTATGGCTACACCTTC; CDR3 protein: CASSLGRGDYGYTF
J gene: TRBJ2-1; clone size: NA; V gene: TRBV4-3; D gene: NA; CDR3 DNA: TGCGCCAGCAGACAAAGTGATTGGGCTCCTATGGATGAGCAGTTCTTC; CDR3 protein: CASRQSDWAPMDEQFF
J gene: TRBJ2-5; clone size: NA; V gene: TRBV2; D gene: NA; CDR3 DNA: TGTGCCAGCAGTCCCTACTTAGCGGAAGATTACCAAGAGACCCAGTACTTC; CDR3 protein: CASSPYLAEDYQETQYF
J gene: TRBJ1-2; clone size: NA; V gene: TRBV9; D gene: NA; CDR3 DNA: TGTGCCAGCAGCCCCGGGGGGTATGGCTATGGCTACACCTTC; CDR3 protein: CASSPGGYGYGYTF
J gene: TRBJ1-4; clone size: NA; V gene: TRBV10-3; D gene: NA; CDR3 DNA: TGTGCCATCAGCCGTCACAGGGAAAAACTGTTTTTT; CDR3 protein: CAISRHREKLFF
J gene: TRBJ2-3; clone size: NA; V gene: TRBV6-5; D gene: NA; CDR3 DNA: TGTGCCAGCACCGCGGGGGCGGGGGTCACAGATACGCAGTATTTT; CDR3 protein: CASTAGAGVTDTQYF
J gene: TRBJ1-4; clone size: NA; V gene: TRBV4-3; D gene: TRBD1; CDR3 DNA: TGCGCCAGCAGCCAAGATCACTGGACAGGGGTTGGGGAAAAACTGTTTTTT; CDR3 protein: CASSQDHWTGVGEKLFF
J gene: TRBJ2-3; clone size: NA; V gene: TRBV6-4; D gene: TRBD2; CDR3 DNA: TGTGCCAGCAGTCACACTAGCGGGGGTACAGATACGCAGTATTTT; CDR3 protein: CASSHTSGGTDTQYF
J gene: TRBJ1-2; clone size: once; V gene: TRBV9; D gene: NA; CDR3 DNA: TGTGCCAGCACCCAGGGAAAGGGGTGGTATGGCTACACCTTC; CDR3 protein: CASTQGKGWYGYTF
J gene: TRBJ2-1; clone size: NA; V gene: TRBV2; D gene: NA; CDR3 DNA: TGTGCCAGCAGTGAAGGACGACTTGGCGGGGCCTACAATGAGCAGTTCTTC; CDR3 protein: CASSEGRLGGAYNEQFF
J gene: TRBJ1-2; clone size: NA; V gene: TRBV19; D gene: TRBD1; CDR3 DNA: TGTGCCAGTAGTTCAGGAACAGGGGGCTTCGACTATGGCTACACCTTC; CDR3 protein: CASSSGTGGFDYGYTF
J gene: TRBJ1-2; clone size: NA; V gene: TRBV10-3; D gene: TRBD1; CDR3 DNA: TGTGCCATCAGTGACGAATGGGACAGCGCGGCGTTCAACTATGGCTACACCTTC; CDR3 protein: CAISDEWDSAAFNYGYTF
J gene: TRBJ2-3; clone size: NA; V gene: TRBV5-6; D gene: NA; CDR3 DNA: TGTGCCAGCAGCCCCGAGGCTGAGGGCACAGATACGCAGTATTTT; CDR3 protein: CASSPEAEGTDTQYF
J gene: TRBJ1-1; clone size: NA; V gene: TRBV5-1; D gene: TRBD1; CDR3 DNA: TGCGCCAGCAGTTCGGGACAGAGAGCCACTGAAGCTTTCTTT; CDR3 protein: CASSSGQRATEAFF
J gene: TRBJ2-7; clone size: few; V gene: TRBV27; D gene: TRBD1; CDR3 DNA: TGTGCCAGCAGTTTGAGCGGACAGGGGGCTTACGAGCAGTACTTC; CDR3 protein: CASSLSGQGAYEQYF
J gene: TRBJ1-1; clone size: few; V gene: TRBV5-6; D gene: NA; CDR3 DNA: TGTGCCAGCAGCCTCAAGGGAGGGACTGAAGCTTTCTTT; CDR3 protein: CASSLKGGTEAFF
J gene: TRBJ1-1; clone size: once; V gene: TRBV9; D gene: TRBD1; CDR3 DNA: TGTGCCAGCGGACAGGGGTTGAACACTGAAGCTTTCTTT; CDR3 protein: CASGQGLNTEAFF
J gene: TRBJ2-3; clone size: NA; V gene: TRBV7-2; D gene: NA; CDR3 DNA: TGTGCCAGCAGCTTAGTTTTCTCAGATACGCAGTATTTT; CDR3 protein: CASSLVFSDTQYF
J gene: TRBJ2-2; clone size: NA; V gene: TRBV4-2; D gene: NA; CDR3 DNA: TGTGCCAGCAGCCAGGGACAGAACACCGGGGAGCTGTTTTTT; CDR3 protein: CASSQGQNTGELFF
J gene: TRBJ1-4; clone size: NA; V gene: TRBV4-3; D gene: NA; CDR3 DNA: TGCGCCAGCAGCCAAGATCTCGGGGGAACTAATGAAAAACTGTTTTTT; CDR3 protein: CASSQDLGGTNEKLFF
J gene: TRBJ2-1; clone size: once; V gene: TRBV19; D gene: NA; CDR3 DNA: TGTGCCAGTATGCGAGCCCCGGGGAATGAGCAGTTCTTC; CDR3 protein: CASMRAPGNEQFF
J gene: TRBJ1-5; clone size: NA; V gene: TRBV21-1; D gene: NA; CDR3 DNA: TGTGCCAGCAGCAAAAGCGGGCCCCAGAGCAACGATAGCAATCAGCCCCAGCATTTT; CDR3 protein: CASSKSGPQSNDSNQPQHF
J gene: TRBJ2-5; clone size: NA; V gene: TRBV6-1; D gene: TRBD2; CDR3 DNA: TGTGCCAGCAGTGAAAGCCCGGGGGGGCAAGAGACCCAGTACTTC; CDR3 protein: CASSESPGGQETQYF
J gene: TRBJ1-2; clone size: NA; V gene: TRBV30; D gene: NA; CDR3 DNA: TGTGCCTGCCCCGGTAACTATGGCTACACCTTC; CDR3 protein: CACPGNYGYTF
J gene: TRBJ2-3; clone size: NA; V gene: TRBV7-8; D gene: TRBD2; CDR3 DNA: TGTGCCAGCAGCTTGCCCGGGACAGGACTAGCGGGGGTAAATACGCAGTATTTT; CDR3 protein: CASSLPGTGLAGVNTQYF
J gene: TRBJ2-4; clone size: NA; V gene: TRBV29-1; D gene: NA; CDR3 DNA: TGCAGCGTCCGGACTAATCCCAGGTTTCAGTACTTC; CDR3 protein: CSVRTNPRFQYF
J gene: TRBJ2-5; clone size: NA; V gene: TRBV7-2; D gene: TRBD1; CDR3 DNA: TGTGCCAGCAGCCTGGGGGACAGGGGAGGTCGGGAGACCCAGTACTTC; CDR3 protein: CASSLGDRGGRETQYF
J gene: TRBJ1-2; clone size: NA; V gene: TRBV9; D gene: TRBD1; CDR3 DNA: TGTGCCAGCAGCCCAGGGGCCGGGACAGGGTCTGGCTACACCTTC; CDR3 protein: CASSPGAGTGSGYTF
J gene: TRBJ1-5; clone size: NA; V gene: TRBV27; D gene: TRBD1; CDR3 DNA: TGTGCCAGCAGTGTACAGGGGGCCCGGCAGCCCCAGCATTTT; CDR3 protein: CASSVQGARQPQHF
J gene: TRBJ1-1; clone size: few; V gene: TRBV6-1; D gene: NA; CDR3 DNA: TGTGCCACAACGGAGGGCACTGAAGCTTTCTTT; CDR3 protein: CATTEGTEAFF
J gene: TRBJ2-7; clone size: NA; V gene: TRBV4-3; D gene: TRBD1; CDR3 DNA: TGCGCCAGCAGCCAGCGCAGGGGGCAATTCTACGAGCAGTACTTC; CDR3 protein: CASSQRRGQFYEQYF
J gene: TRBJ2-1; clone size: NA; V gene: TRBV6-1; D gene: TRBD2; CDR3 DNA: TGTGCCAGCAGTCCGACTAGCGGGGGGTACAATGAGCAGTTCTTC; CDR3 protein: CASSPTSGGYNEQFF
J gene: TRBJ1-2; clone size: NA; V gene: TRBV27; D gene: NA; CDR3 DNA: TGTGCCAGCAGTGATCCTTCAGGGGTATGGGGCTACACCTTC; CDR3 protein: CASSDPSGVWGYTF
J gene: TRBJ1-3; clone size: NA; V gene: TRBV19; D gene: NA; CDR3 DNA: TGTGCCAGTAGTATAGGCTGGCCCAGAAACACCATATATTTT; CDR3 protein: CASSIGWPRNTIYF
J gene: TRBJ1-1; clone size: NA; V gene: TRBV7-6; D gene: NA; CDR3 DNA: TGTGCCAGCAGCTTAGGGGAGGTGAACACTGAAGCTTTCTTT; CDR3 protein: CASSLGEVNTEAFF
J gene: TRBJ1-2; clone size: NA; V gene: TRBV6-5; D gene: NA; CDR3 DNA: TGTGCCAGCAGTTACCACGACGGGAGTAATGGCTACACCTTC; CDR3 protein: CASSYHDGSNGYTF
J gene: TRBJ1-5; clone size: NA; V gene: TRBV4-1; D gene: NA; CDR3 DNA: TGCGCCAGCAGCCTTGAACTAGAGGGTCTCGGCAATCAGCCCCAGCATTTT; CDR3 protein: CASSLELEGLGNQPQHF
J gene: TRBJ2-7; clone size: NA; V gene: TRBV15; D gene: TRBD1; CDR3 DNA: TGTGCCACCAGCGGGGTTTACGGACAGGGGGCCTACGAGCAGTACTTC; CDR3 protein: CATSGVYGQGAYEQYF